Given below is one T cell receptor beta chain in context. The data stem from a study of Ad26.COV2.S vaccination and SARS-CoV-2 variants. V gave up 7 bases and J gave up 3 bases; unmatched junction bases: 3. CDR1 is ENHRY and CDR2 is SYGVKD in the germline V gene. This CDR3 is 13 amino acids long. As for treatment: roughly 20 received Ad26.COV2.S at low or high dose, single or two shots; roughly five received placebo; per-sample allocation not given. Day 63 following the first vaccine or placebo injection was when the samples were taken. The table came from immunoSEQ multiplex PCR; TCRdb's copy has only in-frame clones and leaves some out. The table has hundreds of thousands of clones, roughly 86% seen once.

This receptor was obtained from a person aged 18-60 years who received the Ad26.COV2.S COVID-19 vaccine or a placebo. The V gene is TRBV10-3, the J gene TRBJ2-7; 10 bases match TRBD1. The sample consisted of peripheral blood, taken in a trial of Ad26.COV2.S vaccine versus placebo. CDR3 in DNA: TGTGCCATCATGGGACAGGGGAACTACGAGCAGTACTTC. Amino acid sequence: CAIMGQGNYEQYF.